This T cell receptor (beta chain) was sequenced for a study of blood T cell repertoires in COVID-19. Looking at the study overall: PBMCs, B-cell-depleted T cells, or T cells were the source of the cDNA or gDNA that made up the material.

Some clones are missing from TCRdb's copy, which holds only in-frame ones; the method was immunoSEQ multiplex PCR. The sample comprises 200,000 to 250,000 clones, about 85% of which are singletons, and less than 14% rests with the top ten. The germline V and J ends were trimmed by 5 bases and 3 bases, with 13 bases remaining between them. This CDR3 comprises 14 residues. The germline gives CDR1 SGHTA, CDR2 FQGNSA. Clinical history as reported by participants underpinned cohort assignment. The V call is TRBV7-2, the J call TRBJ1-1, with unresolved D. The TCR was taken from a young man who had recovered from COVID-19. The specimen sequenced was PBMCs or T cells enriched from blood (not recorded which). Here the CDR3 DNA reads TGTGCCAGCAGCCGCTTGGTTTCGGACACTGAAGCTTTCTTT. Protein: CASSRLVSDTEAFF.